The 30 T cell receptor beta chains reported below all come from one sample, sequenced in a study of CXCR3-negative and CXCR3-positive naive CD8 T cells. The method, 5' RACE with UMI labels, was used to prepare the TRB cDNA libraries. TCRdb reanalyzed the 5' RACE reads and collapses them to one entry per CDR3 protein, without DNA. With some 4,900 distinct CDR3 sequences in the sample, the ten largest clones hold less than 3%. Sequencing was performed on naive CXCR3- CD8+ T cells from blood. Noted subset: CD45RO-CCR7+CD27+CD95- naive CD8+ T cells lacking CXCR3 (TNR3-). Receptors were obtained from a human donor in good health. Some clones in this sample may be carry-over from other donors' samples.

This chain joins TRBV28 and TRBJ2-7; checking the TCRdb D call of TRBD2 is not possible without DNA. The CDR3 has 13 residues. Germline V gives CDR1 MDHEN, CDR2 SYDVKM. The CDR3 protein is CASSPARTYEQYF.

J is TRBJ2-2 and V is TRBV27; TCRdb gives TRBD2 as the D gene, but with no DNA this cannot be confirmed. The CDR3 spans 15 residues. Germline lookup yields CDR1 MNHEY and CDR2 SMNVEV (reference sequence). CDR3 protein: CASNLAGTNTGELFF.

The V and J genes are TRBV4-1 and TRBJ2-2; TCRdb's D call, TRBD1, is unchecked because there is no DNA. The V gene's germline CDR1 is MGHRA and CDR2 YSYEKL. The CDR3 spans 17 residues. CDR3 in amino acids: CASSQDIGTGRIGELFF.

This chain joins TRBV11-2 and TRBJ2-1; the TCRdb call, TRBD2, lacks DNA for checking. This CDR3 is built from 14 residues. Germline-derived CDR1 and CDR2 are SGHAT and FQNNGV. The CDR3 sequence is CASSAAGGWNEQFF. Variable domain in full (rest from reference TRBV11-2 and TRBJ2-1): EAGVAQSPRYKIIEKRQSVAFWCNPISGHATLYWYQQILGQGPKLLIQFQNNGVVDDSQLPKDRFSAERLKGVDSTLKIQPAKLEDSAVYLCASSAAGGWNEQFFGPGTRLTVL.

This clonotype is called medium-sized (0.01 to 0.1%) based on its frequency. The rearrangement links TRBV29-1 to TRBJ2-7. Germline CDR1 reads SQVTM; CDR2 reads ANQGSEA. The CDR3 spans 15 residues. The CDR3 spells CSVGLGRAITYEQYF.

This clonotype counts as medium-sized by frequency. The chain carries TRBV18 and TRBJ2-7; as DNA is missing, the TRBD1 call by TCRdb cannot be tested. The CDR3 spans 14 residues. Germline V gene sequence: CDR1 KGHSH, CDR2 LQKENI. The CDR3 here is CASSPSGRGEEQYF. Full variable domain (missing parts from reference TRBV18 and TRBJ2-7): NAGVMQNPRHLVRRRGQEARLRCSPMKGHSHVYWYRQLPEEGLKFMVYLQKENIIDESGMPKERFSAEFPKEGPSILRIQQVVRGDSAAYFCASSPSGRGEEQYFGPGTRLTVT.

The V and J genes are TRBV11-1 and TRBJ1-1. CDR3 length: 15 residues. The V gene's germline CDR1 is SGHAT and CDR2 FQDESV (reference sequence). CDR3 residues: CASTLTQGYGTEAFF.

The gene calls are TRBV7-3 and TRBJ2-3; checking the TCRdb D call of TRBD2 is not possible without DNA. Germline loops: CDR1 SGHTA, CDR2 FQGTGA. This CDR3 spans 15 amino acids. CDR3 in amino acids: CASSLTSGTTSTQYF. Complete variable domain (other parts from reference TRBV7-3 and TRBJ2-3): GAGVSQTPSNKVTEKGKYVELRCDPISGHTALYWYRQSLGQGPEFLIYFQGTGAADDSGLPNDRFFAVRPEGSVSTLKIQRTERGDSAVYLCASSLTSGTTSTQYFGPGTRLTVL.

J is TRBJ2-1 and V is TRBV7-9; TCRdb lists TRBD2, though no DNA is available to test this call. This CDR3 spans 15 amino acids. Germline V CDR1 and CDR2: SEHNR, FQNEAQ (reference sequence). The CDR3 region is CASSLVGGRGNEQFF.

This clonotype is deemed medium-sized by its frequency. The chain recombines TRBV6-2 or TRBV6-3 with TRBJ2-1. The CDR3 contains 16 residues. CDR1 and CDR2 (germline): MNHEY, SVGEGT. The CDR3 sequence: CASSYLASGPINEQFF.

This sequence joins TRBV7-6 and TRBJ1-3; the TCRdb D gene call, TRBD1, has no DNA to confirm it. The CDR3 contains 17 residues. In germline, CDR1 is SGHVS, CDR2 FNYEAQ. The CDR3 is CASSLATATGFGNTIYF.

CDR3: CASSYTWTGRTGELFF. The rearrangement joins TRBV6-5 to TRBJ2-2; without DNA, the TCRdb call of TRBD1 cannot be checked. The CDR3 is 16 residues long. Per the germline V gene, CDR1 is MNHEY and CDR2 is SVGAGI.

Frequency places this clonotype as medium-sized. J is TRBJ2-2 and V is TRBV12-3 or TRBV12-4. The CDR3 extends over 12 amino acids. CDR3 region: CASSVLTGELFF.

This chain's CDR3 is CASSLKGLAGGTYEQYF. The chain uses TRBV7-6 and TRBJ2-7; TCRdb selects TRBD2, and the lack of DNA leaves this call unchecked. Germline V gene data show CDR1 as SGHVS and CDR2 as FNYEAQ. The length of the CDR3 is 17 residues.

The gene calls are TRBV9 and TRBJ2-3. CDR1 is SGDLS and CDR2 is YYNGEE in the germline V gene. The CDR3 is made up of 15 amino acids. CDR3 protein: CASSVGGLAADTQYF.

The chain recombines TRBV29-1 with TRBJ2-5. This CDR3 has 13 amino acids. The germline V gene encodes CDR1 SQVTM and CDR2 ANQGSEA. The CDR3: CSVGPRLGETQYF.

The chain carries TRBV29-1 and TRBJ2-7. Germline CDR1 reads SQVTM; CDR2 reads ANQGSEA. The CDR3 consists of 12 residues. The CDR3 loop reads CSVGQNSYEQYF.

This chain joins TRBV12-5 and TRBJ2-2. This CDR3 is built from 13 residues. Germline CDR1 and CDR2: LGHNT and FRNRAP. CDR3 region: CANTDGSTGELFF.

The J gene is TRBJ1-1, the V gene TRBV12-3 or TRBV12-4. The CDR3 has 12 amino acids. CDR3 loop: CASSNGGSEAFF.

This clonotype shows up as medium-sized (0.01 to 0.1%) by frequency. J is TRBJ2-7 and V is TRBV7-9. Germline-derived CDR1 and CDR2 are SEHNR and FQNEAQ (reference sequence). The CDR3 has 15 amino acids. The CDR3 reads CASSLSGGSSYEQYF.

The chain is built from TRBV5-4 and TRBJ1-1; TCRdb reports TRBD1, a call that lacks DNA to check it against. Germline CDR1 and CDR2: SGHNT and YYREEE (reference sequence). The CDR3 loop spans 14 amino acids. The CDR3 loop is CASSFGGLSAEAFF. The full variable domain, with the rest looked up from reference TRBV5-4 and TRBJ1-1, is ETGVTQSPTHLIKTRGQQVTLRCSSQSGHNTVSWYQQALGQGPQFIFQYYREEENGRGNFPPRFSGLQFPNYSSELNVNALELDDSALYLCASSFGGLSAEAFFGQGTRLTVV.

The chain recombines TRBV12-3 or TRBV12-4 with TRBJ2-7; TCRdb proposes TRBD1, but this gene call is untestable without DNA. The CDR3 runs to 13 residues. The CDR3 sequence: CASSFRGTYEQYF.

The chain combines TRBV5-1 with TRBJ2-5; TCRdb selects TRBD1, and the lack of DNA leaves this call unchecked. Germline assignment: CDR1 SGHRS and CDR2 YFSETQ. The CDR3 is made up of 15 amino acids. CDR3 sequence reads: CASSDLDRAQETQYF.

This sequence joins TRBV6-6 and TRBJ2-3; TCRdb proposes TRBD1, but this gene call is untestable without DNA. The CDR3 has 20 residues. The germline V gene encodes CDR1 MNHNY and CDR2 SVGAGI (reference sequence). The CDR3 protein is CASSYSGDTYRGEITDTQYF.

This clonotype registers medium-sized by frequency. The rearrangement uses TRBV5-1 and TRBJ2-7. Germline V gene lookup returns CDR1 SGHRS and CDR2 YFSETQ. The CDR3 has 13 amino acids. Here the CDR3 reads CASSLSGSHEQYF.

This chain uses TRBV13 with TRBJ1-4; the D gene TCRdb calls, TRBD1, cannot be checked with no DNA. This CDR3 has 17 amino acids. The V gene's germline CDR1 is PRHDT and CDR2 FYEKMQ (reference sequence). This CDR3 is CASSSGQGIATNEKLFF.

This chain uses TRBV12-3 or TRBV12-4 with TRBJ2-5. The CDR3 is made up of 12 amino acids. This chain's CDR3 is CASKPTQETQYF.

This chain links TRBV5-1 with TRBJ1-1. The germline V gene encodes CDR1 SGHRS and CDR2 YFSETQ. The CDR3 spans 13 residues. The CDR3 reads CASSLGGNTEAFF.

The gene calls are TRBV10-3 and TRBJ2-5. There are 14 residues in the CDR3. Germline assignment: CDR1 ENHRY and CDR2 SYGVKD. The CDR3 region is CAISDRGDQETQYF.

The chain joins TRBV15 to TRBJ1-2; checking the TCRdb D call of TRBD1 is not possible without DNA. The germline V gene has CDR1 LNHNV and CDR2 YYDKDF (reference sequence). The CDR3 is 20 amino acids. CDR3 protein: CATSRDGGPPTPNNNYGYTF.